This T cell receptor beta chain was profiled in a study of T-cell reconstitution after alpha-beta-depleted transplantation in children. Preparation of the TCRbeta library was carried out with unique molecular identifiers. TCRdb fed the PCR reads into MiXCR, producing one record per CDR3 protein. The sample records about 78,000 distinct CDR3 sequences, roughly 15% being singletons. V was cut by 1 base and J by 6 bases, with 13 bases left in between. CDR1 DFQATT and CDR2 SNEGSKA come from the germline V gene (reference sequence). The CDR3 contains 14 residues. The sequence came from a male patient aged 2 to 10 who had a stem cell transplant for acute lymphoblastic leukemia, so the T cells may come from the graft donor. This chain connects TRBV20-1 to TRBJ2-1; D remains unclear. Specimen: PBMCs, mostly from graft donor cells, collected 180 days after TCRalphabeta/CD19-depleted stem cell transplant. In DNA, the CDR3 is TGCAGTGCTAGAGCTTATAGGACGATCAATGAGCAGTTCTTC. Translating gives CSARAYRTINEQFF.